The clone carrying this T cell receptor (beta chain) was recorded a few times. Its antigen is still unknown. This entry is derived from a study of T-cell memory formation after mild COVID-19. About the research overall: TCR clusters showed largely donor specificity.

Via MiXCR, TCRdb re-called the 5' RACE reads, giving one row per CDR3 protein. This sample has about 600,000 distinct CDR3 sequences, with 20% to 25% found just once. Study-level points and caveats: Day 15 to 85 contracting clones showed balanced CD4/CD8; later expanders leaned CD4+. The CD4+ clones that contracted clustered mainly within CM and EM, and the CD8+ clones concentrated in EMRA.

CDR3 length: 15 amino acids. V lost 1 base and J 6 bases, leaving 13 bases between the germline ends. The germline CDR1 and CDR2 sequences are SGHVS and FNYEAQ. The sequenced sample was PBMCs or a T cell subset sorted from them (not recorded which). This sequence joins TRBV7-6 and TRBJ2-1; maybe TRBD2 (6 bases). The TCR comes from an adult woman who had mild COVID-19 (a few samples of this study predate the infection). Cell type and time point are not known. DNA of the CDR3: TGTGCCAGCAGCTTAGTTGACGGGAGTGGCAATGAGCAGTTCTTC. It specifies CASSLVDGSGNEQFF.